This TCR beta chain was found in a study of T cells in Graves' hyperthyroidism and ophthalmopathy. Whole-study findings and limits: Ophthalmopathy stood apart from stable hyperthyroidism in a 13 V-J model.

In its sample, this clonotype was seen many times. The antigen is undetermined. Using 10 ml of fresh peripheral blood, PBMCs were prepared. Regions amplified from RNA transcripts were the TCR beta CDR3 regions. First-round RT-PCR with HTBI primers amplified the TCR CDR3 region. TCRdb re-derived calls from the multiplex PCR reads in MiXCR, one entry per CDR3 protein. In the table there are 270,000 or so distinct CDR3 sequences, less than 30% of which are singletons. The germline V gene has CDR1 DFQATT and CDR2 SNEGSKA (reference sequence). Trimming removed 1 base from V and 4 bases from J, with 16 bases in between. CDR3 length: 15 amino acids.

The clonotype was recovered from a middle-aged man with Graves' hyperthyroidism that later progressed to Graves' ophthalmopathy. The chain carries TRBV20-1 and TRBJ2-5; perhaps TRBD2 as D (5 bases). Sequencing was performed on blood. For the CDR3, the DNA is TGCAGTGCTAGAGCGGGGAGTTATGTGGGAGAGACCCAGTACTTC. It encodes CSARAGSYVGETQYF.